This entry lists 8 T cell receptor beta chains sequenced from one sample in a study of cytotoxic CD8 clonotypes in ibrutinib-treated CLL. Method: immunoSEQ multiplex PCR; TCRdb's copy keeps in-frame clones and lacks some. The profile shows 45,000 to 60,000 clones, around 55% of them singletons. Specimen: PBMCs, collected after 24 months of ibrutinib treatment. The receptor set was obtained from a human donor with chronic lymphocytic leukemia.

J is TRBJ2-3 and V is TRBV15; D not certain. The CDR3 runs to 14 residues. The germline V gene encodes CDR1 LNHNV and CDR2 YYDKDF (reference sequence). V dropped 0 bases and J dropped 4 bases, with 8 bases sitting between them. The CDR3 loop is CATSRDLAPDTQYF. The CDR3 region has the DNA TGTGCCACCAGCAGAGATTTAGCTCCAGATACGCAGTATTTT. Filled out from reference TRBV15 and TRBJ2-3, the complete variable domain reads DAMVIQNPRYQVTQFGKPVTLSCSQTLNHNVMYWYQQKSSQAPKLLFHYYDKDFNNEADTPDNFQSRRPNTSFCFLDIRSPGLGDTAMYLCATSRDLAPDTQYFGPGTRLTVL.

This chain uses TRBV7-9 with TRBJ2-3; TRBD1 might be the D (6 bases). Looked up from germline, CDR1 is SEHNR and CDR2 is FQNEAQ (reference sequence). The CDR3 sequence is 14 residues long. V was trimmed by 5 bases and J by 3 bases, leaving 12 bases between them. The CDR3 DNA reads TGTGCCAGCAGCCCGGGACAAAATACAGATACGCAGTATTTT. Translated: CASSPGQNTDTQYF.

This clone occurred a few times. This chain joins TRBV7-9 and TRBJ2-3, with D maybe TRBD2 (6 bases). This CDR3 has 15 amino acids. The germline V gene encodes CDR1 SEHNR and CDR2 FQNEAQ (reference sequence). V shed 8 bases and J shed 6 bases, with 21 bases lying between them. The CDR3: CASHIGGKAGDTQYF. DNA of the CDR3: TGTGCCAGCCATATCGGTGGAAAAGCGGGTGATACGCAGTATTTT.

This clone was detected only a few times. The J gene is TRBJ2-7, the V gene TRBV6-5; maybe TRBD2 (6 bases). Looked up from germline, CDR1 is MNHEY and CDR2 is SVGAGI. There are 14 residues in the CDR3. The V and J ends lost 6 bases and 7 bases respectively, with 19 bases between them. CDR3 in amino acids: CASRVGLNLGEQYF. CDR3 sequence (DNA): TGTGCCAGCAGGGTGGGACTCAATTTGGGGGAGCAGTACTTC.

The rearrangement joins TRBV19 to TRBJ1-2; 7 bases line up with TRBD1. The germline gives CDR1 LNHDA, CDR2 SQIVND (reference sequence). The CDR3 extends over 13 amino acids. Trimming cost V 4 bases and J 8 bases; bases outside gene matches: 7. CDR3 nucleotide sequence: TGTGCCAGTAGTAACAGCGGACAGGAGGGCTACACCTTC. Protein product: CASSNSGQEGYTF. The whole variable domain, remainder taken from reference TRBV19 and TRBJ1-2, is DGGITQSPKYLFRKEGQNVTLSCEQNLNHDAMYWYRQDPGQGLRLIYYSQIVNDFQKGDIAEGYSVSREKKESFPLTVTSAQKNPTAFYLCASSNSGQEGYTFGSGTRLTVV.

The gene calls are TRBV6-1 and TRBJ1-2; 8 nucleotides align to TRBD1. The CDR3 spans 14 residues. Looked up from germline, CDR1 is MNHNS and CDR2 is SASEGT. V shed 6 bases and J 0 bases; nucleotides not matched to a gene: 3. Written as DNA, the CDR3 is TGTGCCAGCAGCGCGACAGGGGCTAACTATGGCTACACCTTC. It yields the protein CASSATGANYGYTF.

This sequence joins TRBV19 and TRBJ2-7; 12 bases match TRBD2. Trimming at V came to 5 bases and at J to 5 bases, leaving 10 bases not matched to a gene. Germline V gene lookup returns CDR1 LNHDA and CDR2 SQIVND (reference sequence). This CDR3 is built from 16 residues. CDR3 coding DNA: TGTGCCAGTAGTGGGCCGGGACTAGCGGGTTCCCACGAGCAGTACTTC. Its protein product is CASSGPGLAGSHEQYF.

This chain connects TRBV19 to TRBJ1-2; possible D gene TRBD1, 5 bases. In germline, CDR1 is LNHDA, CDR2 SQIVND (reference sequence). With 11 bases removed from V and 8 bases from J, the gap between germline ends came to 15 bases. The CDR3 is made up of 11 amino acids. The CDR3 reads CASSGGVGYTF. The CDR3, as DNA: TGTGCCTCAAGCGGGGGTGTGGGCTACACCTTC.